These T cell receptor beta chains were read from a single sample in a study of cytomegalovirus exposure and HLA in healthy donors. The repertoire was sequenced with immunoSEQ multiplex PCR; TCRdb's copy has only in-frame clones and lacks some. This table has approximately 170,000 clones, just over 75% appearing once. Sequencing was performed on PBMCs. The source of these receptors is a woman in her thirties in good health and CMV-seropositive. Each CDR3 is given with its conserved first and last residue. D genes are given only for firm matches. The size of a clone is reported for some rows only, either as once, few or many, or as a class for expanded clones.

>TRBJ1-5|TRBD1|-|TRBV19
CASSAGQPNQPQHF
TGTGCCAGTAGTGCGGGACAGCCTAATCAGCCCCAGCATTTT
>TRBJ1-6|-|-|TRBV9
CASSGLTGYNSPLHF
TGTGCCAGCAGCGGCTTGACGGGATATAATTCACCCCTCCACTTT
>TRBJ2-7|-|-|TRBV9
CASSVDEYEQYF
TGTGCCAGCAGCGTAGATGAGTACGAGCAGTACTTC
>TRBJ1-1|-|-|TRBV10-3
CAISEWGVEIAEAFF
TGTGCCATCAGTGAGTGGGGGGTGGAAATCGCTGAAGCTTTCTTT
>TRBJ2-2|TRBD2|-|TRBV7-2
CASSLGFLAGTHNTGELFF
TGTGCCAGCAGCTTAGGATTCCTAGCGGGAACCCACAACACCGGGGAGCTGTTTTTT
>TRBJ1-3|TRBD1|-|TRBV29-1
CSVSYGQEGAIYF
TGCAGCGTTTCCTACGGACAGGAAGGTGCCATATATTTT
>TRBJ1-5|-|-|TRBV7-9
CASSFQSNQPQHF
TGTGCCAGCAGCTTCCAGAGCAATCAGCCCCAGCATTTT
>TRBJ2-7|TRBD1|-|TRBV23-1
CASSQVPGQGSEQYF
TGCGCCAGCAGTCAGGTTCCGGGACAGGGGAGCGAGCAGTACTTC
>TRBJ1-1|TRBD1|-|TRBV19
CASSNQGALPEAFF
TGTGCCAGTAGCAACCAGGGGGCCCTCCCTGAAGCTTTCTTT
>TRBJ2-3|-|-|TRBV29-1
CSSHGQGGTDTQYF
TGCAGCTCCCACGGGCAGGGTGGCACAGATACGCAGTATTTT
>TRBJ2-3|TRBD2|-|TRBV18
CASSSAGGQDTQYF
TGTGCCAGCTCATCAGCGGGGGGGCAAGATACGCAGTATTTT
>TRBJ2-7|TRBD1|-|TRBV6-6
CASSVRDRAYEQYF
TGTGCCAGCAGTGTCCGGGACAGAGCCTACGAGCAGTACTTC
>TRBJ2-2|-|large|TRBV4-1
CASSQEWRNTGELFF
TGCGCCAGCAGCCAAGAGTGGAGAAACACCGGGGAGCTGTTTTTT
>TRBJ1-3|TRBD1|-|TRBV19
CASSLTGDGNTIYF
TGTGCCAGTAGCCTGACAGGGGATGGAAACACCATATATTTT
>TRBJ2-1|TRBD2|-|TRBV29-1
CSVSPREGLSYEQFF
TGCAGCGTTTCCCCCCGGGAGGGCCTTTCTTATGAGCAGTTCTTC
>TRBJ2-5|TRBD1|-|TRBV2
CASSPRDRHQETQYF
TGTGCCAGCAGTCCCCGGGACAGACACCAAGAGACCCAGTACTTC
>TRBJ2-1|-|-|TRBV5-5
CASSLGGTVYNEQFF
TGTGCCAGCAGCCTAGGGGGGACAGTATACAATGAGCAGTTCTTC
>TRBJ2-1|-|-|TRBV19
CASSIAGRNNEQFF
TGTGCCAGTAGTATAGCCGGTAGAAACAATGAGCAGTTCTTC
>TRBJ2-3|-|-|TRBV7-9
CASSLRGGGYTQYF
TGTGCCAGCAGCCTCCGGGGAGGGGGTTACACGCAGTATTTT
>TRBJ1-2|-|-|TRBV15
CATSRDKLAYGYTF
TGTGCCACCAGCAGAGATAAGCTAGCGTATGGCTACACCTTC
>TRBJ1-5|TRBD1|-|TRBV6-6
CASSRQGSGPQHF
TGTGCCAGCAGTAGACAGGGTTCGGGGCCCCAGCATTTT
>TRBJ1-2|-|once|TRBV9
CASSAIDRINGYTF
TGTGCCAGCAGTGCTATAGACAGGATTAATGGCTACACCTTC
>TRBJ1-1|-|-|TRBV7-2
CASSLDGGGTEAFF
TGTGCCAGCAGCTTAGATGGGGGGGGGACTGAAGCTTTCTTT
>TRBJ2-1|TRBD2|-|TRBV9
CASSVTSGSPFDEQFF
TGTGCCAGCAGCGTAACTAGCGGGAGCCCCTTCGATGAGCAGTTCTTC
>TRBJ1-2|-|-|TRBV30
CAWSVGTGGYGYTF
TGTGCCTGGAGTGTAGGGACGGGGGGCTATGGCTACACCTTC
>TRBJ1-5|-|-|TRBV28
CASSLGSTGLYQPQHF
TGTGCCAGCAGTTTAGGTAGTACAGGGCTTTATCAGCCCCAGCATTTT
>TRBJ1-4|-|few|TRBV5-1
CASSRSIEAGINEKLFF
TGCGCCAGCAGCCGATCGATCGAGGCGGGTATTAATGAAAAACTGTTTTTT